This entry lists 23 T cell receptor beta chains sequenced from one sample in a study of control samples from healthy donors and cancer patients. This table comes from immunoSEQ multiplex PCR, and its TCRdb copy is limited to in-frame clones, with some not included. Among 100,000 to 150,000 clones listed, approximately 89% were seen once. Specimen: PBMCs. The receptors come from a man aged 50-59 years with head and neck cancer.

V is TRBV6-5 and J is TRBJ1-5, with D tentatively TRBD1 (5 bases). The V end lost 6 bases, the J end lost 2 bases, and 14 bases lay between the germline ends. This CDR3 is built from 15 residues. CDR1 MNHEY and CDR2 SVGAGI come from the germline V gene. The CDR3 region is CASSLDGQGNQPQHF. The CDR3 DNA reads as TGTGCCAGCAGCTTGGACGGACAAGGCAATCAGCCCCAGCATTTT.

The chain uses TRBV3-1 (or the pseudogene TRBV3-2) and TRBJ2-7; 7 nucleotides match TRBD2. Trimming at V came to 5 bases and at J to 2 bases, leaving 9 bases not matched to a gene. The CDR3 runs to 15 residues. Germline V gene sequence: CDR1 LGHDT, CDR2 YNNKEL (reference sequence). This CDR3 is CASSSGLLEPYEQYF. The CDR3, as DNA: TGTGCCAGCAGCTCGGGACTACTGGAACCCTACGAGCAGTACTTC.

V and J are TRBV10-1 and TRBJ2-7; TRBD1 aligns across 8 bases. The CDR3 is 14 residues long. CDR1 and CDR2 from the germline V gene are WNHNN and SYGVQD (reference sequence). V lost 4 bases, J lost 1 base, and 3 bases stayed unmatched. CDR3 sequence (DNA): TGCGCCAGCAGTGTGGACAGGGAATCCTACGAGCAGTACTTC. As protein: CASSVDRESYEQYF.

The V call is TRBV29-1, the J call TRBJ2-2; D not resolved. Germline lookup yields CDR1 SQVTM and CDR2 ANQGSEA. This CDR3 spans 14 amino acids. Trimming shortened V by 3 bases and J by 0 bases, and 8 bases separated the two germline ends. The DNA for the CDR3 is TGCAGCGTTGATGGGTTAGCGAACACCGGGGAGCTGTTTTTT. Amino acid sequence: CSVDGLANTGELFF.

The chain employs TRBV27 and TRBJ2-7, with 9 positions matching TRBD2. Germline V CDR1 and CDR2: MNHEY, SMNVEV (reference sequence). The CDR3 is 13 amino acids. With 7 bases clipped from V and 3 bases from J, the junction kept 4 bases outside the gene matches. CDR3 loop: CASKTSGHYEQYF. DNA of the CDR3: TGTGCCAGCAAGACTAGCGGACACTACGAGCAGTACTTC.

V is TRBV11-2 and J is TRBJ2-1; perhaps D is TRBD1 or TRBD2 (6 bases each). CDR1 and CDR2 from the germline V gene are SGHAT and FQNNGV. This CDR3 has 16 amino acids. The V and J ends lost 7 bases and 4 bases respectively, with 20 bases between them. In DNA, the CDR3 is TGTGCCAGCAAACTAGCCGGGAGAAGGGGGTACAATGAGCAGTTCTTC. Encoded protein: CASKLAGRRGYNEQFF.

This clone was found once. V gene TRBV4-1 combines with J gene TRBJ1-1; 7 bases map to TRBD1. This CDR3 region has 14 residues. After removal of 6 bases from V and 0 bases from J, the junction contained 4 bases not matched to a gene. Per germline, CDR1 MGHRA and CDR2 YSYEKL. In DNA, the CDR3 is TGCGCCAGCAGTCGGGGACAGTTGAACACTGAAGCTTTCTTT. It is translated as CASSRGQLNTEAFF.

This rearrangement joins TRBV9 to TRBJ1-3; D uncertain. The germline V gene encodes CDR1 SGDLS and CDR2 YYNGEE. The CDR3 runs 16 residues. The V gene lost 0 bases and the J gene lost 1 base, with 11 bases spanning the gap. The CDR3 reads CASSVGEGASGNTIYF. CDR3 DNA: TGTGCCAGCAGCGTAGGGGAGGGTGCTTCTGGAAACACCATATATTTT.

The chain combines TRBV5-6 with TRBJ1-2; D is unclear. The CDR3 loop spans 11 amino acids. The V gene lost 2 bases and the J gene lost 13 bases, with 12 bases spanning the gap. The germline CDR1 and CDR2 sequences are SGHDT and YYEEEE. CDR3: CASSLGQLATF. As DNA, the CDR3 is TGTGCCAGCAGCTTAGGGCAGCTGGCCACCTTC. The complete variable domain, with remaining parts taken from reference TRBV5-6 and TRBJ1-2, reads DAGVTQSPTHLIKTRGQQVTLRCSPKSGHDTVSWYQQALGQGPQFIFQYYEEEERQRGNFPDRFSGHQFPNYSSELNVNALLLGDSALYLCASSLGQLATFGSGTRLTVV.

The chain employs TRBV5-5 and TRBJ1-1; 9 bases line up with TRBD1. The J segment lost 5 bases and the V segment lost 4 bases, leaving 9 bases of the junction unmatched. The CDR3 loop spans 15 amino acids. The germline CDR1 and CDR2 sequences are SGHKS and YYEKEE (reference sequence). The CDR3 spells CASSLTGGARTEAFF. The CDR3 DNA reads TGTGCCAGCAGCCTAACAGGGGGCGCGCGGACTGAAGCTTTCTTT.

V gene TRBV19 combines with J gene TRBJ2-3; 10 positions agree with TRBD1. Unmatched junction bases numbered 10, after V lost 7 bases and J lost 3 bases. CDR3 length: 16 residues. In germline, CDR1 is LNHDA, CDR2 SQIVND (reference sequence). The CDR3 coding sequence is TGTGCCAGTACTGACTCGACAGGGGGCGGAACAGATACGCAGTATTTT. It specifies CASTDSTGGGTDTQYF.

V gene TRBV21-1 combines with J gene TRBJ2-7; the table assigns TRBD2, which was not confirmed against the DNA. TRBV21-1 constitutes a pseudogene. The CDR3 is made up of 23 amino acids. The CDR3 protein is CASSKGRNRVDRESSSGSYEQYF. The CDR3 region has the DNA TGTGCCAGCAGCAAAGGTCGTAATAGGGTTGACAGGGAATCGTCTAGCGGGAGCTACGAGCAGTACTTC.

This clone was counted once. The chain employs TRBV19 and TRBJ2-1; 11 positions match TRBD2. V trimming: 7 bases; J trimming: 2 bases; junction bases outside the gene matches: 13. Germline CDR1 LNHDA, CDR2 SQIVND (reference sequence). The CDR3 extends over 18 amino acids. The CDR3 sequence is CASTGSPKLAGAYNEQFF. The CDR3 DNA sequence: TGTGCCAGTACCGGGAGCCCGAAACTAGCGGGGGCCTACAATGAGCAGTTCTTC.

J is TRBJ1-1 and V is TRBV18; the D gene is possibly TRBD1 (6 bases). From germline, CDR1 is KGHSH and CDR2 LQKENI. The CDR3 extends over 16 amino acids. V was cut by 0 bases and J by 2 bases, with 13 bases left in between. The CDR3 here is CASSPPGAGSNTEAFF. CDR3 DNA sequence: TGTGCCAGCTCACCACCGGGGGCGGGCAGTAACACTGAAGCTTTCTTT.

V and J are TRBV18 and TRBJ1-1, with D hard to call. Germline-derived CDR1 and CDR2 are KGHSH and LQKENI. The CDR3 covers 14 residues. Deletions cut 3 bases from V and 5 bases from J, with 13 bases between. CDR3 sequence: CASSPPSAGTEAFF. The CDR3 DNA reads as TGTGCCAGCTCACCCCCTAGTGCGGGGACTGAAGCTTTCTTT. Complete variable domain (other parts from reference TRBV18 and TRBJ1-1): NAGVMQNPRHLVRRRGQEARLRCSPMKGHSHVYWYRQLPEEGLKFMVYLQKENIIDESGMPKERFSAEFPKEGPSILRIQQVVRGDSAAYFCASSPPSAGTEAFFGQGTRLTVV.

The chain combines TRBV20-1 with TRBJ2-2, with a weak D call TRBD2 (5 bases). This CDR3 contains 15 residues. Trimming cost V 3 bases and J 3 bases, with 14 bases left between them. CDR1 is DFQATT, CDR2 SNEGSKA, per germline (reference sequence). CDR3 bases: TGCAGTGCTAGTCGGGGTCTAGACTACACCGGGGAGCTGTTTTTT. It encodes CSASRGLDYTGELFF.

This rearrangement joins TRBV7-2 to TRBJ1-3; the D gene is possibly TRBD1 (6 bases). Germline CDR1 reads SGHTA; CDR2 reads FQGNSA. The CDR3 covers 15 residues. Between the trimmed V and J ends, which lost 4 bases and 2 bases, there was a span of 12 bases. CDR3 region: CASSWRGGPGNTIYF. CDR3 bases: TGTGCCAGCAGCTGGCGGGGGGGCCCTGGAAACACCATATATTTT.

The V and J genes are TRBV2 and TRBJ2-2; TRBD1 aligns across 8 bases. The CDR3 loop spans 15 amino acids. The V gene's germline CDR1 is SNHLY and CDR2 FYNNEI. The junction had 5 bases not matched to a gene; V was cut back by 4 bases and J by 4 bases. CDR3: CASSGQGIGTGELFF. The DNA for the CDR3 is TGTGCCAGCAGTGGACAGGGGATAGGCACCGGGGAGCTGTTTTTT.

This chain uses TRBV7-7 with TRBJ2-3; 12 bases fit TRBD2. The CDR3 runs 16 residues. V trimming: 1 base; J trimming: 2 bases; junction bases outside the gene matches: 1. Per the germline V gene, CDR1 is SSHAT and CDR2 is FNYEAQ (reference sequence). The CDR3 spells CASSLGLAGATDTQYF. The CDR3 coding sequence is TGTGCCAGCAGCTTAGGACTAGCGGGGGCCACAGATACGCAGTATTTT.

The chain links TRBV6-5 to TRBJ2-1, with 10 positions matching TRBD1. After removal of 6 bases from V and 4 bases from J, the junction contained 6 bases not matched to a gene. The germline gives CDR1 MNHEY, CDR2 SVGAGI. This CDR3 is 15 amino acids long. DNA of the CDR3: TGTGCCAGCAGCAGACAGGGGGCGGGATACAATGAGCAGTTCTTC. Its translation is CASSRQGAGYNEQFF.

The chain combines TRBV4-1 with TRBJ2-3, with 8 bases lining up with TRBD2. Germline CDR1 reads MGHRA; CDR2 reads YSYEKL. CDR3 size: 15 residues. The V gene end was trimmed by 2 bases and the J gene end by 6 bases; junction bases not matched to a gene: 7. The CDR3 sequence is CASSQPREGRDTQYF. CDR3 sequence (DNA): TGCGCCAGCAGCCAACCCCGGGAGGGGAGGGATACGCAGTATTTT.

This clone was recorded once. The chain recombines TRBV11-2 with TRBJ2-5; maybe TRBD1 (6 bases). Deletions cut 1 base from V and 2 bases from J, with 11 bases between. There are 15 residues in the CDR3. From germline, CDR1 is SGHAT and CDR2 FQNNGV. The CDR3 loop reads CASSLGRGRQETQYF. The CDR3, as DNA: TGTGCCAGCAGCTTAGGAAGGGGGAGACAAGAGACCCAGTACTTC.

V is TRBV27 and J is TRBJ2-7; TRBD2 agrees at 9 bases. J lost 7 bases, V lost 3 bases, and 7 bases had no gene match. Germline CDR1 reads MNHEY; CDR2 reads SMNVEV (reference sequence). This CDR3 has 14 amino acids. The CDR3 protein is CASSLGTSWDEQYF. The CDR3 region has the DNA TGTGCCAGCAGTTTGGGGACTAGCTGGGATGAGCAGTACTTC.